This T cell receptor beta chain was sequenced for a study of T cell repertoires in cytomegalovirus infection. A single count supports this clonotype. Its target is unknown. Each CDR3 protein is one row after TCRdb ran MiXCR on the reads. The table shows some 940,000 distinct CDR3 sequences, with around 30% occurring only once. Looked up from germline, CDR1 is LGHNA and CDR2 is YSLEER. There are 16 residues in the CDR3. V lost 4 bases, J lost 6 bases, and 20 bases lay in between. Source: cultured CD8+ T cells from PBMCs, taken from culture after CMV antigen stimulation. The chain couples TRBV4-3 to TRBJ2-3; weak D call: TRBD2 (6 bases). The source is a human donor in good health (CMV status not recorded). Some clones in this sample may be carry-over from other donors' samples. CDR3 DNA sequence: TGCGCCAGCAGCCCCCGACGTGGGGGGTATGATGATACGCAGTATTTT. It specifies CASSPRRGGYDDTQYF.